Shown below are 2 T cell receptor beta chains from a single sample sequenced in a study of T cells in Graves' hyperthyroidism and ophthalmopathy. What was amplified from RNA transcripts were TCR beta CDR3 regions. An initial round of RT-PCR targeting the TCR CDR3 relied on the HTBI primer set. TCRdb redid the calling of the multiplex PCR reads with MiXCR, one entry per CDR3 protein. The sample consists of hundreds of thousands of distinct CDR3 sequences, approximately 15% of them appearing once. Sequenced sample: blood. The origin of the receptors is a woman aged 18-30 years with Graves' hyperthyroidism.

There are many counts of this clonotype. The V and J genes are TRBV2 and TRBJ2-2; D gene uncertain. From germline, CDR1 is SNHLY and CDR2 FYNNEI. Trimming pared 3 bases from V and 2 bases from J, leaving 13 bases between. CDR3 length: 16 amino acids. As DNA, the CDR3 is TGTGCCAGCAGTGAGGACCTCGGGCCCAACACCGGGGAGCTGTTTTTT. It codes for CASSEDLGPNTGELFF.

In its sample, this clonotype was seen many times. The gene calls are TRBV2 and TRBJ1-2; TRBD1 matches 9 bases. Germline CDR1 and CDR2: SNHLY and FYNNEI. The V gene end was trimmed by 1 base and the J gene end by 6 bases; junction bases not matched to a gene: 3. The CDR3 spans 14 residues. In DNA, the CDR3 is TGTGCCAGCAGTGAAGATACAGGGGGCCATGGCTACACCTTC. This gives the protein CASSEDTGGHGYTF.